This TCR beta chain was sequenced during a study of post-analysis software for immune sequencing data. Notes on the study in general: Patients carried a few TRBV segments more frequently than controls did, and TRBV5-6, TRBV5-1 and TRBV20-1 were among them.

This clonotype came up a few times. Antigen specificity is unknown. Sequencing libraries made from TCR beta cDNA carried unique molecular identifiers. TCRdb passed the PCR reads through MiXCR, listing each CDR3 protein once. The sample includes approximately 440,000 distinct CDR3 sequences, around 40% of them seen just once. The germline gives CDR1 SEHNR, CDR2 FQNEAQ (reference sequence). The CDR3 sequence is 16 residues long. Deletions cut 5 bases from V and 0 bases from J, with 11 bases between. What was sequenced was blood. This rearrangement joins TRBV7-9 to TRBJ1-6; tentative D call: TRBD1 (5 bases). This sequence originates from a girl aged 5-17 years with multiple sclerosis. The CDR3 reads CASSRDGSSYNSPLHF. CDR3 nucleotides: TGTGCCAGCAGCCGGGACGGCAGCTCCTATAATTCACCCCTCCACTTT.